This T cell receptor (beta chain) was documented in a study of Tregs in tolerant kidney transplant recipients. Study-wide findings and caveats: Biological reproducibility was not directly addressed in this study. Expanding Tregs on activated donor B cells appeared to best identify donor-specific TCRbeta clones. The small number of patients limits these findings pending further validation.

After approximately six days with irradiated graft donor PBMCs, CFSE-labeled recipient PBMCs were FACS-sorted. CDR1 SGHTA and CDR2 FQGNSA come from the germline V gene. V dropped 0 bases and J dropped 8 bases, with 17 bases sitting between them. The CDR3 is made up of 16 amino acids. TCRdb's table, derived via immunoSEQ multiplex PCR, lists solely in-frame clones and lacks some. This sample's table has around 2,000 clones. This clone is identified as medium-sized (0.01 to 0.1%) from frequency. Its specificity is not known. The read terminates 3 residues before the CDR3 end, so the remaining end is supplied by the germline J gene.

The receptor was isolated from a human patient who received a combined kidney and bone marrow transplant. The V call is TRBV7-2, the J call TRBJ2-4; TRBD1 is a possible D gene (7 bases). Here the sequenced sample was CD4+ T cells from blood cultured with allogeneic cells, taken before the transplant. The chain's CDR3 is CASSLASAGGLDIQYF. Partial CDR3 DNA: TGTGCCAGCAGCTTAGCGTCCGCAGGGGGGTTAGACATT.